The 4 T cell receptor beta chains below come from one sample, sequenced in a study of OX40 agonist ivuxolimab in advanced cancers. Some clones are missing from TCRdb's copy, which holds only in-frame ones; the method was immunoSEQ multiplex PCR. The sample has 65,000 to 90,000 clones, roughly 86% seen once. Source: CD4+ or CD8+ T cells sorted from blood, taken in a trial of the OX40 agonist ivuxolimab. All receptors derive from an adult with an advanced solid tumor such as melanoma, head and neck, liver or kidney cancer.

This chain joins TRBV2 and TRBJ2-7; 10 bases fit TRBD1. Germline lookup yields CDR1 SNHLY and CDR2 FYNNEI. This CDR3 has 15 residues. Trimming at V came to 4 bases and at J to 4 bases, leaving 7 bases not matched to a gene. The CDR3 is CASSGEGTGVYEQYF. CDR3 bases: TGTGCCAGCAGTGGAGAAGGGACAGGGGTTTACGAGCAGTACTTC.

This chain uses TRBV5-1 with TRBJ2-5; D is undetermined. This CDR3 is 15 amino acids long. The germline V and J ends were trimmed by 4 bases and 2 bases, with 15 bases remaining between them. In germline, CDR1 is SGHRS, CDR2 YFSETQ. The CDR3 DNA is TGCGCCAGCAGCCCCCTTAGAGAGCCTCAAGAGACCCAGTACTTC. Translated, it gives CASSPLREPQETQYF.

The chain links TRBV7-9 to TRBJ2-5; D uncertain. Germline-derived CDR1 and CDR2 are SEHNR and FQNEAQ (reference sequence). The CDR3 runs to 15 residues. The V and J ends lost 4 bases and 1 base respectively, with 13 bases between them. DNA of the CDR3: TGTGCCAGCAGCTCCCCCTCGGCCGTCCAAGAGACCCAGTACTTC. It encodes CASSSPSAVQETQYF. The full variable domain, with the rest looked up from reference TRBV7-9 and TRBJ2-5, is DTGVSQNPRHKITKRGQNVTFRCDPISEHNRLYWYRQTLGQGPEFLTYFQNEAQLEKSRLLSDRFSAERPKGSFSTLEIQRTEQGDSAMYLCASSSPSAVQETQYFGPGTRLLVL.

This chain connects TRBV28 to TRBJ2-6; 7 positions match TRBD1. Losses at the gene ends were 6 bases for V and 2 bases for J; bases not matched to a gene: 4. This CDR3 has 15 amino acids. From germline, CDR1 is MDHEN and CDR2 SYDVKM. CDR3 coding DNA: TGTGCCAGCAGGTCTACAGGGGCTGGGGCCAACGTCCTGACTTTC. Protein product: CASRSTGAGANVLTF.